Described below is a single TCR beta chain sequence and its context. Described treatment: oral pan-JAK inhibitor, 5-10 mg twice daily. The data were obtained in a study of CD8+ T cells in alopecia areata. It was cDNA, reverse transcribed from extracted RNA, that served as the sequencing template. TCRdb keeps only in-frame clones here, not all; method: immunoSEQ multiplex PCR. The sample consists of about 180,000 clones, approximately 51% of them appearing once. The CDR3 totals 14 residues. The germline V gene has CDR1 ENHRY and CDR2 SYGVKD. V gave up 1 base and J gave up 0 bases, with 4 bases separating them.

The source of this sequence is a human donor with alopecia areata. Sample: CD8+ T cells sorted from blood, taken at week 52, from a patient treated with tofacitinib. The genes are TRBV10-3 and TRBJ1-5; D call uncertain. The CDR3 reads CAISELSSNQPQHF. The DNA of the CDR3 is TGTGCCATCAGTGAGTTATCTAGCAATCAGCCCCAGCATTTT.